These 29 T cell receptor beta chains came from one sample sequenced in a study of technical replicates of blood from four donors. TCRdb's copy holds only in-frame clones and misses some; the assay was immunoSEQ multiplex PCR. Among more than 75,000 clones listed, 85% to 95% were seen once. The sequenced sample was T cells isolated from PBMCs. Receptors were obtained from a human donor in good health.

The chain recombines TRBV15 with TRBJ1-1; perhaps TRBD1 as D (5 bases). V lost 3 bases, J lost 6 bases, and 17 bases lay in between. CDR1 is LNHNV, CDR2 YYDKDF, per germline (reference sequence). CDR3 length: 15 amino acids. CDR3 sequence: CATSRGQRESPEAFF. In DNA, the CDR3 is TGTGCCACCAGCAGGGGGCAAAGGGAATCCCCTGAAGCTTTCTTT.

This chain connects TRBV5-4 to TRBJ1-5; 7 bases are a match to TRBD1. The trim removed 5 bases at V and 2 bases at J, leaving 7 bases unmatched. The germline gives CDR1 SGHNT, CDR2 YYREEE (reference sequence). The CDR3 length is 15 residues. The CDR3 DNA sequence: TGTGCCAGCAGGGATGGGACAGACGGCAATCAGCCCCAGCATTTT. Translating it yields CASRDGTDGNQPQHF.

This chain uses TRBV6-6 with TRBJ1-2; D is perhaps TRBD1 (5 bases). The germline V gene has CDR1 MNHNY and CDR2 SVGAGI (reference sequence). CDR3 length: 14 residues. V lost 10 bases, J lost 4 bases, and 19 bases lay in between. The CDR3 sequence is CATFHGRAIYGYTF. Written as DNA, the CDR3 is TGTGCCACTTTCCATGGCAGGGCTATCTATGGCTACACCTTC.

This clone came up once. The CDR3 here is CASSFSGEGTEAFF. The CDR3 nucleotides are TGCGCCAGCAGCTTTTCAGGGGAAGGCACTGAAGCTTTCTTT. The chain uses TRBV5-1 and TRBJ1-1; tentative D call: TRBD1 (6 bases). Germline V gene lookup returns CDR1 SGHRS and CDR2 YFSETQ. The CDR3 has 14 amino acids. V was clipped by 2 bases and J by 4 bases, with 12 bases between them.

This chain connects TRBV6-6 to TRBJ2-1; a weak D match, TRBD2 (7 bases). The length of the CDR3 is 14 residues. From germline, CDR1 is MNHNY and CDR2 SVGAGI (reference sequence). Trimming left V 7 bases short and J 9 bases short, with 19 bases between. CDR3 sequence (DNA): TGTGCCAGCAAGGGGGGGCTAATCCCGTCTGAGCAGTTCTTC. Protein product: CASKGGLIPSEQFF.

The chain links TRBV4-1 to TRBJ2-1; 8 bases fit TRBD2. The junction had 9 bases not matched to a gene; V was cut back by 2 bases and J by 6 bases. Looked up from germline, CDR1 is MGHRA and CDR2 is YSYEKL. The CDR3 extends over 16 amino acids. As DNA, the CDR3 is TGCGCCAGCAGCCAACGCGGGGTAGCGGGACGCAATGAGCAGTTCTTC. It specifies CASSQRGVAGRNEQFF.

This chain links TRBV4-2 with TRBJ2-1, with D maybe TRBD2 (8 bases). V was shortened by 2 bases and J by 13 bases, with 30 bases between the two germline ends. Germline V lookup: CDR1 LGHNA, CDR2 YNFKEQ. This CDR3 is built from 18 residues. CDR3 sequence reads: CASSQMDRTFEERESQFF. CDR3 nucleotide sequence: TGTGCCAGCAGCCAAATGGACAGGACTTTCGAGGAGCGGGAGTCTCAGTTCTTC.

This sequence joins TRBV27 and TRBJ2-7; 7 bases agree with TRBD1. Germline CDR1 and CDR2: MNHEY and SMNVEV (reference sequence). After removal of 5 bases from V and 6 bases from J, the junction contained 10 bases not matched to a gene. The CDR3 has 14 residues. CDR3: CASSIAGGVFEQYF. The CDR3 region has the DNA TGTGCCAGCAGTATCGCAGGGGGAGTTTTCGAGCAGTACTTC.

This clone was counted a single time. CDR3 in DNA: TGTGCCAGCAGCTCTCCCGGACTAGCGGGGTGGTTCACAGATACGCAGTATTTT. Amino acid sequence: CASSSPGLAGWFTDTQYF. The V and J genes are TRBV7-6 and TRBJ2-3, with TRBD2 matching 12 bases. V trimming: 4 bases; J trimming: 2 bases; junction bases outside the gene matches: 10. Per germline, CDR1 SGHVS and CDR2 FNYEAQ. CDR3 length: 18 residues.

V gene TRBV7-9 combines with J gene TRBJ2-7; 7 positions agree with TRBD1. The germline gives CDR1 SEHNR, CDR2 FQNEAQ (reference sequence). CDR3 size: 14 residues. V lost 7 bases to trimming and J lost 3 bases; unmatched junction nucleotides: 9. The CDR3 loop reads CASKNRGLDYEQYF. The CDR3 region has the DNA TGTGCCAGCAAGAACAGGGGCCTTGACTACGAGCAGTACTTC.

This clone was seen a single time. The chain uses TRBV7-8 and TRBJ1-5, with D possibly matching TRBD1 (5 bases). The CDR3 consists of 15 residues. Germline CDR1 SGHVS, CDR2 FQNEAQ. V was clipped by 3 bases and J by 1 base, with 10 bases between them. The CDR3 nucleotides are TGTGCCAGCAGCTTTGGGGGGGGGAGCAATCAGCCCCAGCATTTT. This encodes CASSFGGGSNQPQHF.

The rearrangement joins TRBV19 to TRBJ2-2, with 10 bases lining up with TRBD2. The CDR3 is made up of 19 amino acids. Germline V gene data show CDR1 as LNHDA and CDR2 as SQIVND (reference sequence). V dropped 6 bases and J dropped 7; count of bases not matched to a gene: 20. CDR3 bases: TGTGCCAGTAGAACGATAGGCGGACTAGCGGCAGGCTTGGTCGGGGAGCTGTTTTTT. This codes for CASRTIGGLAAGLVGELFF.

V usage is TRBV6-1 and J usage is TRBJ1-1; unclear D gene. Trimming took 0 bases from V and 5 from J, leaving 7 bases between them. CDR1 is MNHNS and CDR2 is SASEGT in the germline V gene. This CDR3 is 13 amino acids long. This chain's CDR3 is CASSEAPKTEAFF. As DNA, the CDR3 is TGTGCCAGCAGTGAAGCCCCAAAAACTGAAGCTTTCTTT.

The V call is TRBV6-4, the J call TRBJ1-1; TRBD1 might be the D (5 bases). Germline V CDR1 and CDR2: MRHNA, SNTAGT. The length of the CDR3 is 14 residues. Between the trimmed V and J ends, which lost 4 bases and 1 base, there was a span of 10 bases. CDR3 bases: TGTGCCAGCAGTGCCGCGGGGCCGAACACTGAAGCTTTCTTT. It codes for CASSAAGPNTEAFF.

The chain is built from TRBV10-2 and TRBJ1-2; 7 bases match TRBD1. J gave up 0 bases and V 4 bases, and 8 bases lay outside the gene matches. Germline CDR1 is WSHSY and CDR2 is SAAADI. The CDR3 length is 16 residues. The CDR3 protein is CASSALDRLTNYGYTF. The CDR3 DNA reads as TGCGCCAGCAGTGCGTTGGACAGGCTTACTAACTATGGCTACACCTTC.

The chain combines TRBV27 with TRBJ2-4; 14 nucleotides line up with TRBD2. Germline assignment: CDR1 MNHEY and CDR2 SMNVEV (reference sequence). After removal of 5 bases from V and 4 bases from J, the junction contained 4 bases not matched to a gene. The CDR3 is 16 residues long. The CDR3 loop is CASSVTSGGVKNIQYF. In nucleotides, the CDR3 is TGTGCCAGCAGTGTGACTAGCGGGGGGGTAAAAAACATTCAGTACTTC.

The CDR3 sequence is CASSLDWTALNTEAFF. In nucleotides, the CDR3 is TGCGCCAGCAGCTTGGATTGGACAGCCTTGAACACTGAAGCTTTCTTT. V and J are TRBV5-1 and TRBJ1-1, with TRBD1 as a possible D gene (6 bases). The length of the CDR3 is 16 residues. V lost 0 bases to trimming and J lost 0 bases, with 12 bases between them. Germline lookup yields CDR1 SGHRS and CDR2 YFSETQ.

The chain combines TRBV29-1 with TRBJ2-3, with 13 bases aligning to TRBD2. V gave up 6 bases and J gave up 6 bases; unmatched junction bases: 9. CDR3 length: 15 residues. CDR1 is SQVTM and CDR2 is ANQGSEA in the germline V gene. DNA of the CDR3: TGCAGCGTGGGCCGGACTAGCGGGGGAGTCGATACGCAGTATTTT. Its translation is CSVGRTSGGVDTQYF.

This chain links TRBV10-2 with TRBJ2-1; D may be TRBD2 (6 bases). The CDR3 sequence is 15 residues long. Germline loops: CDR1 WSHSY, CDR2 SAAADI. V dropped 6 bases and J dropped 6 bases, with 18 bases sitting between them. CDR3 region: CASRSTRTGGNEQFF. The CDR3 nucleotides are TGCGCCAGCAGGAGCACTAGGACCGGGGGCAATGAGCAGTTCTTC.

This clone was counted once. The chain recombines TRBV11-3 with TRBJ2-2; TRBD2 is a possible D gene (6 bases). The CDR3 runs 15 residues. The V gene's germline CDR1 is SGHNT and CDR2 YENEEA. The germline V and J ends were trimmed by 1 base and 3 bases, with 9 bases remaining between them. CDR3 DNA: TGTGCCAGCAGCTTAGGTAGCGGAGACACCGGGGAGCTGTTTTTT. Translating it yields CASSLGSGDTGELFF.

The chain is built from TRBV9 and TRBJ2-2, with 10 bases lining up with TRBD2. V was clipped by 6 bases and J by 2 bases; unmatched bases: 4. Germline V gives CDR1 SGDLS, CDR2 YYNGEE. CDR3 length: 15 residues. CDR3 sequence reads: CASTLAGVNTGELFF. In nucleotides, the CDR3 is TGTGCCAGCACGCTAGCGGGGGTAAACACCGGGGAGCTGTTTTTT.

V is TRBV13 and J is TRBJ2-7, with D possibly matching TRBD2 (5 bases). V lost 5 bases, J lost 4 bases, and 15 bases lay in between. CDR1 PRHDT and CDR2 FYEKMQ come from the germline V gene (reference sequence). This CDR3 has 14 residues. CDR3 sequence reads: CASSPPGMGYEQYF. The CDR3 coding sequence is TGTGCCAGCAGCCCCCCGGGGATGGGTTACGAGCAGTACTTC.

This rearrangement joins TRBV27 to TRBJ2-7; D might be TRBD2 (7 bases). The CDR3 is 17 residues long. Trimming took 7 bases from V and 6 from J, leaving 28 bases between them. The germline V gene encodes CDR1 MNHEY and CDR2 SMNVEV (reference sequence). CDR3 sequence: CASTLRGGSPPQFEQYF. The CDR3 region has the DNA TGTGCCAGCACCTTGAGGGGGGGTTCCCCTCCGCAATTCGAGCAGTACTTC.

This clone appeared once. The CDR3 here is CASSLGQGVTEAFF. The DNA of the CDR3 is TGCGCCAGCAGCTTGGGACAGGGAGTCACTGAAGCTTTCTTT. The chain has TRBV5-1 and TRBJ1-1; 7 bases map to TRBD1. Germline V lookup: CDR1 SGHRS, CDR2 YFSETQ. The CDR3 contains 14 residues. V was pared by 0 bases and J by 4 bases, with 3 bases of the junction left unmatched. Full variable domain (missing parts from reference TRBV5-1 and TRBJ1-1): KAGVTQTPRYLIKTRGQQVTLSCSPISGHRSVSWYQQTPGQGLQFLFEYFSETQRNKGNFPGRFSGRQFSNSRSEMNVSTLELGDSALYLCASSLGQGVTEAFFGQGTRLTVV.

This chain links TRBV25-1 with TRBJ2-7; 10 bases line up with TRBD2. The CDR3 length is 12 residues. CDR1 and CDR2 from the germline V gene are MGHDK and SYGVNS. V trimming: 6 bases; J trimming: 7 bases; junction bases outside the gene matches: 3. The CDR3 coding sequence is TGTGCCAGCAGGAGCGGGGGGGGAGAGCAGTACTTC. Protein: CASRSGGGEQYF.

This chain connects TRBV20-1 to TRBJ2-1; D is ambiguous. Germline CDR1 reads DFQATT; CDR2 reads SNEGSKA (reference sequence). This CDR3 region has 10 residues. Trimming stripped 0 bases from V and 10 bases from J, with 4 bases between. CDR3 loop: CSARDEEQFF. CDR3 nucleotide sequence: TGCAGTGCTAGAGATGAGGAGCAGTTCTTC.

The V call is TRBV19, the J call TRBJ2-7; 10 bases match TRBD1. Germline V CDR1 and CDR2: LNHDA, SQIVND (reference sequence). J gave up 3 bases and V 7 bases, and 3 bases lay outside the gene matches. The length of the CDR3 is 13 residues. The CDR3 loop reads CASKRTGGYEQYF. In DNA, the CDR3 is TGTGCCAGTAAGCGGACAGGGGGCTACGAGCAGTACTTC.

This clone was counted a single time. The chain carries TRBV5-1 and TRBJ1-5; a possible D gene is TRBD1 (6 bases). Trimming stripped 0 bases from V and 7 bases from J, with 14 bases between. The CDR3 sequence is 15 residues long. The V gene's germline CDR1 is SGHRS and CDR2 YFSETQ. CDR3 in DNA: TGCGCCAGCAGCTTGGCCAACAGGGAGGGACAGCCCCAGCATTTT. It specifies CASSLANREGQPQHF.

This chain links TRBV6-1 with TRBJ2-5; 11 bases line up with TRBD2. This CDR3 is built from 14 residues. The ends lost 8 bases at V and 5 bases at J; junction bases unmatched: 7. The germline CDR1 and CDR2 sequences are MNHNS and SASEGT. For the CDR3, the DNA is TGTGCCAGCCATAGCGGGGGGGAAGCGGAGACCCAGTACTTC. Translating it yields CASHSGGEAETQYF.